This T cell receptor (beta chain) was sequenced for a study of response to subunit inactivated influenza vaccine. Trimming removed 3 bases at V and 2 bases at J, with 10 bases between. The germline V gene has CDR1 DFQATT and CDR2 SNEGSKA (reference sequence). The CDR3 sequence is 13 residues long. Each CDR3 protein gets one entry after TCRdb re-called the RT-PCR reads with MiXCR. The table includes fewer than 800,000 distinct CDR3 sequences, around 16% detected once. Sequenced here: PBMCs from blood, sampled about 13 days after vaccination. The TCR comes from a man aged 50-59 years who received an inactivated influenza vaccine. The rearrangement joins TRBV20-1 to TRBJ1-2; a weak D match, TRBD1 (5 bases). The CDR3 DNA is TGCAGTGCTAGCCTGACAGAGAACTATGGCTACACCTTC. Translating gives CSASLTENYGYTF.